The subject of this entry is one T cell receptor beta chain. What it binds is unknown. Replicate PCRs from sorted subsets contained roughly 200 ng DNA, which is some 32,000 T cell genomes. TCRdb keeps only in-frame clones here, not all; method: immunoSEQ multiplex PCR. This table holds about 2.5 million clones, just under 95% found once. These data originate in a study of shared clonotypes between healthy human individuals. Study-wide points: Richness estimates generally favored naive over memory subsets. Shared clonotypes: approximately 4.5% naive CD4, about 4% naive CD8, 2.3% memory CD4, about 0.4% memory CD8.

CD4+ cells underwent separation, giving CD45RA+ naive and CD45RA-negative memory subsets. Germline-derived CDR1 and CDR2 are SGHRS and YFSETQ. This CDR3 contains 15 residues. V shed 4 bases and J shed 1 base, with 12 bases lying between them. The clonotype originates from a man aged 18 to 29 in good health. Some clones in this sample may be carry-over from other donors' samples. The gene calls are TRBV5-1 and TRBJ2-1; D tentatively reads TRBD1 or TRBD2 (7 bases each). Sequencing was carried out using naive CD4+ T cells from PBMCs. The sample's subset: CD45RA+ positively selected. In nucleotides, the CDR3 is TGCGCCAGCAGCGGGGGGGACAGATCCTACAATGAGCAGTTCTTC. Translating gives CASSGGDRSYNEQFF.